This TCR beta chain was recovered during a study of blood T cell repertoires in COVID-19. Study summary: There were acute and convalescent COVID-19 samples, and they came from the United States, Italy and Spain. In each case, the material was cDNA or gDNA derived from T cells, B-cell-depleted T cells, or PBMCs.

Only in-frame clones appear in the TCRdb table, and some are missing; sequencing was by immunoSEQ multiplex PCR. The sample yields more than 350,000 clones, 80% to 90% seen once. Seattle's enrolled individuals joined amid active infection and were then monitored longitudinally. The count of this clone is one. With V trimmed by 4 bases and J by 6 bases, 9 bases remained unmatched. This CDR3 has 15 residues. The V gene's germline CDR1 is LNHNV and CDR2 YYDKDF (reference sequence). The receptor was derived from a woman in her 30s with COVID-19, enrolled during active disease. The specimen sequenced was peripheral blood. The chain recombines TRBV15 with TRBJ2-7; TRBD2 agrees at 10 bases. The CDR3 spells CATSNLASGSSEQYF. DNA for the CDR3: TGTGCCACCAGCAATCTTGCTAGCGGGAGCTCCGAGCAGTACTTC.